This TCR beta chain is from a study of blood T cell repertoires in COVID-19. About the study: Samples of COVID-19 (acute and convalescent) were obtained from the United States, Italy and Spain. PBMCs, B-cell-depleted T cells, or T cells provided the cDNA or gDNA that made up the material.

Authors' data handling: Amplification of reference gene primers was used by the study to estimate nucleated cell counts. Assay used: immunoSEQ multiplex PCR; TCRdb lists only in-frame clones, some missing. The V and J calls and clone size come from that table; D and trimming were worked out from the DNA. There are 210,000 or so clones in the sample; roughly 78% occur only once, and about 2.8% lies in the top ten. V lost 2 bases, J lost 1 base, and 11 bases lay in between. Germline values: CDR1 WNHNN, CDR2 SYGVQD (reference sequence). The CDR3 covers 15 residues. The chain is built from TRBV10-1 and TRBJ1-1; TRBD1 is a possible D gene (6 bases). The clonotype was recovered from a woman aged 80 or over with active or convalescent COVID-19. Sequencing used peripheral blood. The DNA for the CDR3 is TGCGCCAGCAGTGAGCAACGAGGGGGGAACACTGAAGCTTTCTTT. It is translated as CASSEQRGGNTEAFF.